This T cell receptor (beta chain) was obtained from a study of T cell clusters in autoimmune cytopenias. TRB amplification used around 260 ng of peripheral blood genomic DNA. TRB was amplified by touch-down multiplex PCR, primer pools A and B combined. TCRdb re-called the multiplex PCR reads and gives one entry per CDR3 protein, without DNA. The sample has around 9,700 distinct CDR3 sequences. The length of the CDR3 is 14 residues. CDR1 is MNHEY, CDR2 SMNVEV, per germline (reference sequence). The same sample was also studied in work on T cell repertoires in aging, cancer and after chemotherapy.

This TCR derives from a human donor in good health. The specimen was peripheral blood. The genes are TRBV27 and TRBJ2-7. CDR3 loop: CASRLGRLTYEQYF.